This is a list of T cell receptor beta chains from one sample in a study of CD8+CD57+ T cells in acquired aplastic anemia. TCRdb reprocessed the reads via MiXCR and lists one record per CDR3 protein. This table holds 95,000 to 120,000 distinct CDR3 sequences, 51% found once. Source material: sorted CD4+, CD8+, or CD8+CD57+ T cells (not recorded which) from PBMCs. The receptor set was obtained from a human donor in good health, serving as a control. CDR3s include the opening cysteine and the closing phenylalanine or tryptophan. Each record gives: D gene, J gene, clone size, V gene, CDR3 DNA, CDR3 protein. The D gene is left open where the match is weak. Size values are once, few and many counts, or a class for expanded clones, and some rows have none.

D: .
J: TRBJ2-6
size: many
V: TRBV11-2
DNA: TGTGCCAGCAGCTTAGAGACCGGGGTGTCTGGGGCCAACGTCCTGACTTTC
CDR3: CASSLETGVSGANVLTF

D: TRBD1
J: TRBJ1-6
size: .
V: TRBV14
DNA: TGTGCCAGCAGCCAAGGGACAGGGGATAATTCACCCCTCCACTTT
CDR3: CASSQGTGDNSPLHF

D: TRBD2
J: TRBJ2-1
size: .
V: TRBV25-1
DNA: TGTGCCAGCAGTGAATTAGGTCTAGCGGGGGCCAAGAATGAGCAGTTCTTC
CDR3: CASSELGLAGAKNEQFF

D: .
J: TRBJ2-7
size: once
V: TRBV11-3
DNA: TGTGCCAGCAGCTTAGGTTCTAGCGCCTACGAGCAGTACTTC
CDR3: CASSLGSSAYEQYF

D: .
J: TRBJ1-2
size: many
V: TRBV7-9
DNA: TGTGCCAGCAGCTTAGGACTCCAGAACTATGGCTACACCTTC
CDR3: CASSLGLQNYGYTF

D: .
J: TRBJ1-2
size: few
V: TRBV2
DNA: TGTGCCAGCAGTGCCGGGACGTTCTATGGCTACACCTTC
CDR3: CASSAGTFYGYTF

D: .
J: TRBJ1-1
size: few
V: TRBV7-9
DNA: TGTGCCAGCAGCTTAGCCGACAGGAACACTGAAGCTTTCTTT
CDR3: CASSLADRNTEAFF

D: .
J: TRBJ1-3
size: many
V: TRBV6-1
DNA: TGTGCCAGCAGTGTACTTCGCGGGGGAGGGGTCGGAAACACCATATATTTT
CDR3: CASSVLRGGGVGNTIYF

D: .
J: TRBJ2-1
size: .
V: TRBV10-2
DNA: TGCGCCAGCAGTGCCACCCTCATCCACAATGAGCAGTTCTTC
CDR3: CASSATLIHNEQFF

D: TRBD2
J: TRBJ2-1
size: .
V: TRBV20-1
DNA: TGCAGTGCTAGGGCTAGCGGGGGGGCCGACTCCTACAATGAGCAGTTCTTC
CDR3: CSARASGGADSYNEQFF

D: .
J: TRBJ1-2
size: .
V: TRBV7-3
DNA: TGTGCCAGCAGCTTTTCTCAGGGGAATGGCTACACCTTT
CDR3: CASSFSQGNGYTF

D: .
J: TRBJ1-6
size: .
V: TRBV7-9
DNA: TGTGCCAGCAGCATACTAGCGGGGAATTCACCCCTCCACTTT
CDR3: CASSILAGNSPLHF

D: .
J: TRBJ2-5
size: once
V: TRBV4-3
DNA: TGCGCCAGCAGCCAAGAAGGGACCCAGTACTTC
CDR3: CASSQEGTQYF

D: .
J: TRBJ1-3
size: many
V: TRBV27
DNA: TGTGCCAGCAGTTCTGACTTCGGAAACACCATATATTTT
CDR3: CASSSDFGNTIYF

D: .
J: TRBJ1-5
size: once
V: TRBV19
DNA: TGTGCCAGTAGTATTTCGGGTCAGAGGCCCCAGCATTTT
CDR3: CASSISGQRPQHF

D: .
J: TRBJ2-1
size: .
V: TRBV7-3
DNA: TGTGCCAGCAGCTTATTAGGGGGGGGCATCTACAATGAGCAGTTCTTC
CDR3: CASSLLGGGIYNEQFF

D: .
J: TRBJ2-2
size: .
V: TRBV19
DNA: TGTGCCAGTAGTATTACCCTTGGGACCGGGGAGCTGTTTTTT
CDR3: CASSITLGTGELFF

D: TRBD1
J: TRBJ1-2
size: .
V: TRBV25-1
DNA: TGTGCCAGCAGTGACCCGGGACAGGGCTATGGCTACACCTTC
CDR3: CASSDPGQGYGYTF

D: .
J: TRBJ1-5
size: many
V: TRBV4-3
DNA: TGCGCCAGCAGTTTGGACAGAAGCAATCAGCCCCAGCATTTT
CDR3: CASSLDRSNQPQHF

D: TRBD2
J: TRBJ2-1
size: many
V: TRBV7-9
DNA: TGTGCCAGCAGCACAGGACTAGCGGGGGGAGCGGTATTCGTGAACCAGCCCTTC
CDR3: CASSTGLAGGAVFVNQPF

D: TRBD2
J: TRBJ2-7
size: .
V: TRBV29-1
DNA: TGCAGCGTTGGGGGACTACGACTAGCGGGGGAGCAGTACTTC
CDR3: CSVGGLRLAGEQYF

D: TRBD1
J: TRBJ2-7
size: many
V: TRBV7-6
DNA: TGTGCCAGCAGCCTGGGGACAGGGGGCAATGACGAGCAGTACTTC
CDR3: CASSLGTGGNDEQYF

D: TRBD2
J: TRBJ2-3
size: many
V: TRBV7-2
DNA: TGTGCCAGCAGCTTACCAGCAGCTAACGGGGGGGCTATAGATACGCAGTATTTT
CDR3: CASSLPAANGGAIDTQYF

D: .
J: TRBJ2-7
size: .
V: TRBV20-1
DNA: TGCAGTGCTACCGATGACGCCTACGAGCAGTACTTC
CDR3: CSATDDAYEQYF

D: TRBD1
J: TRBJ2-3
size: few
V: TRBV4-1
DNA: TGCGCCAGCAGCCGAACAGGGGCGGGTACACAGTATTTT
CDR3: CASSRTGAGTQYF

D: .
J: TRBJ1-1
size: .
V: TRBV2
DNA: TGTGCCAGCAGTGAGGGCGGCCCGAGCACTGGAGCTTTCTTT
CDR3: CASSEGGPSTGAFF

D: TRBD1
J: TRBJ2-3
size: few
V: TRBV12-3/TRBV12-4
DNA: TGTGCCAGCAGAGCGGCTCAGGACAGGACTGAAGCTAGCACAGATACGCAGTATTTT
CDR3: CASRAAQDRTEASTDTQYF

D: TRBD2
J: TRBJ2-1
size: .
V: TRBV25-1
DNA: TGTGCCAGCAGTGGATATACTAGCGGGGGGGCCGACTCCTACAATGAGCAGTTCTTC
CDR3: CASSGYTSGGADSYNEQFF

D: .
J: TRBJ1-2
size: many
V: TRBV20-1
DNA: TGCAGTGCTAGAGATCTCCCGCGCAGTCACCACTATGGCTACACCTTC
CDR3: CSARDLPRSHHYGYTF

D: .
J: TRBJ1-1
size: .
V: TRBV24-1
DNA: TGTGCCACCAGTGACACGCGTAGCACTGAAGCTTTCTTT
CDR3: CATSDTRSTEAFF

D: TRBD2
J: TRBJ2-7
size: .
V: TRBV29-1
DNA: TGCAGCGTCGGGACTAGCGGGGGAGAGCAGTACTTC
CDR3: CSVGTSGGEQYF

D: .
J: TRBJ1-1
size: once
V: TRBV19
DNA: TGTGCCAGTAGTATGGGGCAGGCTGAAGCTTTCTTT
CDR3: CASSMGQAEAFF

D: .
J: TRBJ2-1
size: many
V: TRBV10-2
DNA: TGCGCCAGCAGTGAAGTTGATTTCTACAATGAGCAGTTCTTC
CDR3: CASSEVDFYNEQFF

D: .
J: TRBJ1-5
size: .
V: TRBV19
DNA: TGTGCCACCAAGCGATTCGAAAATCAGCCCCAGCATTTT
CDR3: CATKRFENQPQHF

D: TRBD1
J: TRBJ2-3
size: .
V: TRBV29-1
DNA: TGCAGCGTTGGGACAGGATCAGATACGCAGTATTTT
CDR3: CSVGTGSDTQYF

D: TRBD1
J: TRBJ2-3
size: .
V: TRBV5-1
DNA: TGCGCCAGCGGCTCAGGGGGCGCGAGCACAGATACGCAGTATTTT
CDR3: CASGSGGASTDTQYF

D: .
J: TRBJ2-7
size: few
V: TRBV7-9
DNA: TGTGCCAGCACCTCAACGGGGTACGAGCAGTACTTC
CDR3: CASTSTGYEQYF

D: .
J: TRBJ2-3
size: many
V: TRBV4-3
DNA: TGCGCCAGCAGCCAAGATGAGGGTGCAGATACGCAGTATTTT
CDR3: CASSQDEGADTQYF

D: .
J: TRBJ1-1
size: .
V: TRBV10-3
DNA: TGTGCCATCGGTGCTGACCTTAAGGGCACTGAAGCTTTCTTT
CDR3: CAIGADLKGTEAFF

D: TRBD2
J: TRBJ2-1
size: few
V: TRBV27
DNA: TGTGCCAGCAGTTTGCCCGGGACTAGCGGCGCGAATGAGCAGTTCTTC
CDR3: CASSLPGTSGANEQFF

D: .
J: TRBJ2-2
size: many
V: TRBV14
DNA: TGTGCCAGCAGCCAAACCCCTACTAAGGCAGGGAGCACCGGGGAGCTGTTTTTT
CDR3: CASSQTPTKAGSTGELFF

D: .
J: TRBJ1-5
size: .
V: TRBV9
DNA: TGTGCCAGCAGCGTAGGAGGGATCAATCAGCCCCAGCATTTT
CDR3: CASSVGGINQPQHF

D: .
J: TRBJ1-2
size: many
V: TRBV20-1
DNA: TGCAGTGCTAGAGACACTTTGGATGGCTACACCTTC
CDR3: CSARDTLDGYTF

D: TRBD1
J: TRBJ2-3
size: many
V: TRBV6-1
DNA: TGTGCCAGCAGTGCAGAATCGGGACAGGGGAGTGATACGCAGTATTTT
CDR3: CASSAESGQGSDTQYF

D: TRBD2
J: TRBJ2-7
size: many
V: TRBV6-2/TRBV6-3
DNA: TGTGCCAGCAGTTACTCGTCTAGCGGGGGGCACGAGCAGTACTTC
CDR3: CASSYSSSGGHEQYF

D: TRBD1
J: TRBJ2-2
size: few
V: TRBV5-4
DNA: TGTGCCAGCAGCTATGGACAGGGGAACACCGGGGAGCTGTCTTTT
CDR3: CASSYGQGNTGELSF

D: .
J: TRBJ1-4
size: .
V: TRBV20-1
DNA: TGCAGTGCTAGTCCGATAGACGGGACTGAAAAACTGTTTTTT
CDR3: CSASPIDGTEKLFF

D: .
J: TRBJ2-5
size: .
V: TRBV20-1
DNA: TGCAGTGCTAGAGTCGGGCAAGAGACCCAGTACTTC
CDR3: CSARVGQETQYF

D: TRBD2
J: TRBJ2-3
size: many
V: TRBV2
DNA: TGTGCCGTACTAGCGGGAGATACGCAGTATTTT
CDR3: CAVLAGDTQYF

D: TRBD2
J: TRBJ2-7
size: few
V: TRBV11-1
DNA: TGTGCCAGCAGCTTACCTAGCGGAGGAGGGCGCTACGAGCAGTACTTC
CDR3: CASSLPSGGGRYEQYF

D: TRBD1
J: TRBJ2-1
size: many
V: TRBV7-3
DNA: TGTGCCAGCAGCTTAAGACAGGGGGTTTCGGCCCGCCCGTACAATGAGCAGTTCTTC
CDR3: CASSLRQGVSARPYNEQFF

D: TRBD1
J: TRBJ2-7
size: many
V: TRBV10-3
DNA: TGTGCCGCTACCGGGGGACAGGGCTCCTACGAGCAGTACTTC
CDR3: CAATGGQGSYEQYF

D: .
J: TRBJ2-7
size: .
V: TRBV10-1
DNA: TGCGCCAGCACTAGAGGGGATCCCGAGCAGTACTTC
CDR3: CASTRGDPEQYF